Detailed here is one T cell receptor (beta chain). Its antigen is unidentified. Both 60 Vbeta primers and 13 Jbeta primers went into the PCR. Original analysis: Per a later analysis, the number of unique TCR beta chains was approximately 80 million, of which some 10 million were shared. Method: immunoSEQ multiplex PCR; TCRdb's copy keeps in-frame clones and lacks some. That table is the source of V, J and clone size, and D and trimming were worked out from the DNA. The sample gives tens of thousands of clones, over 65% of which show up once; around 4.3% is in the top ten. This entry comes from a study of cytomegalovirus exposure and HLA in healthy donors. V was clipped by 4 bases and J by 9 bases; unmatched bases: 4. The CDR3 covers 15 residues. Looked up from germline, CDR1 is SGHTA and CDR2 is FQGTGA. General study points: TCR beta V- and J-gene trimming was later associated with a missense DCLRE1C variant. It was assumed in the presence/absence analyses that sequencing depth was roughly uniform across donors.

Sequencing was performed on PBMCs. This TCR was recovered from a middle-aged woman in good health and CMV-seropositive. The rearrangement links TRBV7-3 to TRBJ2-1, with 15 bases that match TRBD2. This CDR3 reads CASSSGLAGGGEQFF. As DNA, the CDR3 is TGTGCCAGCAGCTCGGGACTAGCGGGGGGTGGTGAGCAGTTCTTC.